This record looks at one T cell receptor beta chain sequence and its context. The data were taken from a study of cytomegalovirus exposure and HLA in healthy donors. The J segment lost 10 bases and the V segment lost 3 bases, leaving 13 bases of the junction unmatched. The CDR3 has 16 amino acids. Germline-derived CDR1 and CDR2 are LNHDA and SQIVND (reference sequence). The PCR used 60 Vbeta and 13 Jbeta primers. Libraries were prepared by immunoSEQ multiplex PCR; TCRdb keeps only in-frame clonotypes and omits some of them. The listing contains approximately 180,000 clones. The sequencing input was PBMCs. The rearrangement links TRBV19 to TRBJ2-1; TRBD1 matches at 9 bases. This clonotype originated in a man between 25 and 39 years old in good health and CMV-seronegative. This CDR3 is CASSMPTGTGYREQFF. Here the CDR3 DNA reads TGTGCCAGTAGTATGCCCACCGGGACAGGGTATAGGGAGCAGTTCTTC.